This entry lists 4 T cell receptor beta chains sequenced from one sample in a study of immune evolution from preneoplasia to lung adenocarcinoma (dated by TCRdb to the early 2020s). Library method: the immunoSEQ multiplex PCR assay. TCRdb stores this immuneACCESS table with in-frame sequences only. Part of the clones is absent; in the studies checked, under half of the shortfall reflects unresolved V genes, and no reason is known for the rest. The sample records roughly 7,300 clones, roughly 74% of which are singletons. Together, the top ten hold 7.5% to 9.5% of the sample. The sample was FFPE atypical adenomatous hyperplasia tissue from the lung. The sample's cell subset or site label, decoded: atypical adenomatous hyperplasia (AAH), lung preneoplasia. The source is a donor at least 70 years old with lung adenocarcinoma. Some clones in this sample may be carry-over from other donors' samples.

This chain connects TRBV30 to TRBJ1-1; D not resolved. CDR1 GTSNPN and CDR2 SVGIG come from the germline V gene (reference sequence). The CDR3 extends over 12 amino acids. V was clipped by 5 bases and J by 1 base, with 8 bases between them. The CDR3 protein is CAWGDGNTEAFF. CDR3 in DNA: TGTGCCTGGGGAGACGGGAACACTGAAGCTTTCTTT. Based on the CDR3 plus reference TRBV30 and TRBJ1-1, the full variable domain is SQTIHQWPATLVQPVGSPLSLECTVEGTSNPNLYWYRQAAGRGLQLLFYSVGIGQISSEVPQNLSASRPQDRQFILSSKKLLLSDSGFYLCAWGDGNTEAFFGQGTRLTVV.

This chain links TRBV28 with TRBJ1-1; D may be TRBD1 (5 bases). Between the trimmed V and J ends, which lost 6 bases and 3 bases, there was a span of 20 bases. This CDR3 spans 16 amino acids. The germline V gene encodes CDR1 MDHEN and CDR2 SYDVKM. In nucleotides, the CDR3 is TGTGCCAGCAGCATTCGGAGGAGGGGAGTGTACACTGAAGCTTTCTTT. Protein sequence: CASSIRRRGVYTEAFF.

This clone was seen only a few times. The chain links TRBV1 to TRBJ2-7; the table assigns TRBD2, which was not confirmed against the DNA. TRBV1 is listed as a pseudogene. The CDR3 length is 15 residues. The CDR3 DNA follows: TGCACCAGCAGCCAAGAGGTCGGAGCTTCCTACGAGCAGTACTTC. As protein: CTSSQEVGASYEQYF.

This clone was observed once. This rearrangement joins TRBV15 to TRBJ2-2; D unresolved. The CDR3 extends over 14 amino acids. CDR1 LNHNV and CDR2 YYDKDF come from the germline V gene (reference sequence). Trimming took 1 base from V and 5 from J, leaving 8 bases between them. The CDR3 spells CATSRVGVTGELFF. The CDR3 coding sequence is TGTGCCACCAGCAGAGTCGGTGTGACCGGGGAGCTGTTTTTT.